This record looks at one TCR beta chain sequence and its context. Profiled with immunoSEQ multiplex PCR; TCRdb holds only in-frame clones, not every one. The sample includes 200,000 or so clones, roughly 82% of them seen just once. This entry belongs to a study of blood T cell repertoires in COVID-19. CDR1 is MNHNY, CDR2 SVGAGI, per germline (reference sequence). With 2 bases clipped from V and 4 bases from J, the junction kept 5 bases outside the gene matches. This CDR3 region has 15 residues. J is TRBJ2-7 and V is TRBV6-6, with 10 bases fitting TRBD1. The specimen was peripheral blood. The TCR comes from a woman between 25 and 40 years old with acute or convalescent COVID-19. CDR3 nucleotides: TGTGCCAGCAGTTACGGGACAGGGGAGGTATACGAGCAGTACTTC. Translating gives CASSYGTGEVYEQYF.